Given below is one TCR beta chain in context. The data are from a study of T cell changes during pregnancy in multiple sclerosis. Clones were read by immunoSEQ multiplex PCR, and TCRdb kept only the in-frame ones, dropping some. The sample has around 88,000 clones; 92% are singletons. The CDR3 totals 12 residues. Germline V gives CDR1 ENHRY, CDR2 SYGVKD. V was clipped by 5 bases and J by 4 bases, with 9 bases between them. The sequencing here drew on peripheral blood, taken after pregnancy. The clonotype comes from a female donor in good health, enrolled as a control in a pregnancy study. V and J are TRBV10-3 and TRBJ2-7, with D possibly matching TRBD1 (6 bases). This chain's CDR3 is CAISLQGYEQYF. Here the CDR3 DNA reads TGTGCCATCAGTTTACAGGGTTACGAGCAGTACTTC.